This T cell receptor beta chain was sequenced in a study of T cell responses to AZD1222 COVID-19 vaccine. Study-wide findings and caveats: Clonal diversity was possibly underestimated; the donors were predominantly white British and more often female. The study identified only five or six AZD1222 recipients as seropositive at baseline.

As regards this clone: The antigen is undetermined.

This table comes from immunoSEQ multiplex PCR, and its TCRdb copy is limited to in-frame clones, with some not included. The sample carries more than 95,000 clones, 90% recorded once. Germline V gene lookup returns CDR1 MNHEY and CDR2 SVGAGI. The CDR3 contains 15 residues. Trimming left V 2 bases short and J 0 bases short, with 10 bases between. The genes are TRBV6-5 and TRBJ1-2; D may be TRBD1 (6 bases). This receptor was identified in an adult in good health. Specimen: peripheral blood, collected on day 0 of AZD1222 vaccination. Here the CDR3 reads CASSYPGTTNYGYTF. CDR3 bases: TGTGCCAGCAGTTACCCCGGGACAACTAACTATGGCTACACCTTC.